This T cell receptor (beta chain) was observed in a study of blood T cell repertoires in COVID-19. About the study: The study drew acute and convalescent COVID-19 samples from the United States, Italy and Spain. Sample material is recorded as cDNA or gDNA derived from T cells, B-cell-depleted T cells, or PBMCs.

In the original workflow: Cell counts per sample came from amplifying reference gene primers. Produced via immunoSEQ multiplex PCR; TCRdb's table is partial and in-frame only. That table furnishes V, J and clone size, whereas the DNA furnished D and trimming. The data show about 210,000 clones, almost 85% seen once. Trimming took off 0 bases at V and 4 bases at J, with 10 bases between the two ends. The germline V gene has CDR1 MGHRA and CDR2 YSYEKL. This CDR3 comprises 14 residues. One Seattle source followed patients from active infection through their disease course. Of note for this clone: This specimen includes other DNA sequences encoding the same CDR3.

V is TRBV4-1 and J is TRBJ2-7, with a possible D match to TRBD2 (6 bases). The receptor comes from a man aged 50 or older with COVID-19, enrolled during active disease. The sample was peripheral blood. CDR3 coding DNA: TGCGCCAGCAGCCAAGATGGGGGACTTTACGAGCAGTACTTC. Amino acid sequence: CASSQDGGLYEQYF.